This T cell receptor beta chain is drawn from a study of blood T cell repertoires in COVID-19. Study summary: T cells, B-cell-depleted T cells, or PBMCs provided the cDNA or gDNA that served as material.

CDR1 is SGHNT and CDR2 is YYREEE in the germline V gene (reference sequence). V was pared by 4 bases and J by 0 bases, with 7 bases between. This CDR3 comprises 14 residues. Participants spanned ages roughly 18 to 90 years and resided in 20 to 25 US areas. Produced via immunoSEQ multiplex PCR; TCRdb's table is partial and in-frame only. The sample has around 280,000 clones, roughly 90% seen once; the top ten hold less than 2%. This receptor was obtained from a woman aged 40 to 55 who had recovered from COVID-19. The specimen was PBMCs or T cells enriched from blood (not recorded which). The rearrangement joins TRBV5-4 to TRBJ1-4; D not certain. In DNA form, the CDR3 reads TGTGCCAGCAGCCCGTCGGCAACTAATGAAAAACTGTTTTTT. This translates into CASSPSATNEKLFF.